These 6 T cell receptor beta chains share one sample of origin, sequenced in a study of blood T cell repertoires in COVID-19. Some clones are missing from TCRdb's copy, which holds only in-frame ones; the method was immunoSEQ multiplex PCR. Among 80,000 to 95,000 clones listed, more than 80% were seen once. Sequencing used peripheral blood. These receptors came from a man aged 45 to 65 with active or convalescent COVID-19.

The V call is TRBV2, the J call TRBJ2-5; D gene unclear. This CDR3 region has 13 residues. Trimming stripped 7 bases from V and 5 bases from J, with 14 bases between. Germline lookup yields CDR1 SNHLY and CDR2 FYNNEI. In nucleotides, the CDR3 is TGTGCCAGCACCCGTTTGATAGCTGAGACCCAGTACTTC. This sequence encodes CASTRLIAETQYF.

In DNA, the CDR3 is TGCGCCAGCCTTCCCGGGGGGCTGGGGGCTTACAATGAGCAGTTCTTC. Encoded protein: CASLPGGLGAYNEQFF. The J gene is TRBJ2-1, the V gene TRBV5-1; weak D call: TRBD2 (7 bases). Germline V gene lookup returns CDR1 SGHRS and CDR2 YFSETQ. The CDR3 is 16 amino acids. Trimming pared 7 bases from V and 4 bases from J, leaving 21 bases between.

The J gene is TRBJ1-2, the V gene TRBV5-1; tentatively, D is TRBD1 (6 bases). This CDR3 is built from 15 residues. Germline V gene sequence: CDR1 SGHRS, CDR2 YFSETQ. V was cut by 0 bases and J by 2 bases, with 11 bases left in between. Here the CDR3 DNA reads TGCGCCAGCAGCTTGGGAGGGGGATTGAACTATGGCTACACCTTC. Its translation: CASSLGGGLNYGYTF.

This sequence joins TRBV9 and TRBJ2-3; D not certain. V shed 0 bases and J shed 6 bases, with 14 bases lying between them. CDR1 is SGDLS and CDR2 is YYNGEE in the germline V gene. The CDR3 length is 15 residues. The CDR3 nucleotides are TGTGCCAGCAGCGTAGATCCATCGGCGAGGGATACGCAGTATTTT. Protein sequence: CASSVDPSARDTQYF.

V gene TRBV6-5 combines with J gene TRBJ2-7, with a possible D match to TRBD1 (6 bases). The CDR3 is 13 amino acids. Per germline, CDR1 MNHEY and CDR2 SVGAGI. V dropped 7 bases and J dropped 0 bases, with 10 bases sitting between them. The CDR3 region is CASIRGGSYEQYF. The CDR3 bases are TGTGCCAGCATCAGGGGCGGCTCCTACGAGCAGTACTTC.

This rearrangement joins TRBV7-2 to TRBJ1-5; tentative D call: TRBD1 (6 bases). Germline V gene lookup returns CDR1 SGHTA and CDR2 FQGNSA. The CDR3 has 17 amino acids. V was cut by 1 base and J by 6 bases, with 19 bases left in between. The CDR3 protein is CASSLGGGRQSVQPQHF. The CDR3 nucleotides are TGTGCCAGCAGCTTAGGAGGGGGACGGCAATCGGTTCAGCCCCAGCATTTT.